This T cell receptor (beta chain) was profiled in a study of cytotoxic CD8 clonotypes in ibrutinib-treated CLL. Findings and caveats of the study: Sampling times, which were not matched between the groups, differed between sustained-remission patients and progressing patients. Baseline levels were approached again at progression, after clonality had risen at ibrutinib response. Once treatment began, public clonotypes, which were uncommon, contracted or stayed stable.

As for this clone: What it binds is unknown.

Produced via immunoSEQ multiplex PCR; TCRdb's table is partial and in-frame only. Altogether roughly 23,000 clones are present, over 70% being singletons, with the ten largest covering 26%. The CDR3 sequence is 16 residues long. This sequence joins TRBV5-2 and TRBJ2-1; the table's D call, TRBD2, was not checked against the DNA. TRBV5-2 is a pseudogene segment. The TCR comes from a human donor with chronic lymphocytic leukemia. Sequences were derived from PBMCs, sampled before ibrutinib treatment. The CDR3 DNA is TGTGCCAGCAGCCCCTCCCCAGCGGGAGCCCACAATGAGCAGTTCTTC. It codes for CASSPSPAGAHNEQFF.